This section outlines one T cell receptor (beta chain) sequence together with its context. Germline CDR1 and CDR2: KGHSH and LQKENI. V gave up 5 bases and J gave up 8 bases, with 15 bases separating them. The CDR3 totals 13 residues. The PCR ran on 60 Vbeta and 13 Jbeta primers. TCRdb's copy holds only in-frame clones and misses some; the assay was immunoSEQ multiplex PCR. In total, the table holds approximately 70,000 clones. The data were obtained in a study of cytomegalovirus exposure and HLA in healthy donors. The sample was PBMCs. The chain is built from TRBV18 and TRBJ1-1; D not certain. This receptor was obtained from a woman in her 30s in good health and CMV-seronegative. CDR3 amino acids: CASSTRQSPEAFF. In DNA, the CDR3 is TGTGCCAGCTCAACCAGGCAGAGCCCAGAAGCTTTCTTT.